This TCR beta chain is from a study of T cells in Graves' hyperthyroidism and ophthalmopathy. Overall study results and limits: Blood also held most thyroid clonotypes expanded beyond 0.001.

There were TCR beta CDR3 regions amplified from RNA transcripts. When the TCR CDR3 underwent first-round RT-PCR, the HTBI primer set was used. TCRdb redid the calling of the multiplex PCR reads with MiXCR, one entry per CDR3 protein. The table has some 600,000 distinct CDR3 sequences, about 15% seen once. The sample holds many counts of this clonotype. Its antigen remains unknown. Subjects aged 18 to 65 presented with newly diagnosed hyperthyroidism of less than 2 months' duration. Sample: blood. The receptor comes from a young woman with Graves' hyperthyroidism that later progressed to Graves' ophthalmopathy.

The CDR3 bases are TGTGCCAGCAGCCCTCTAGGCTGGACAGGGAACTACGAGCAGTACTTC. Protein product: CASSPLGWTGNYEQYF. V is TRBV11-2 and J is TRBJ2-7; 8 bases agree with TRBD1. Trimming removed 5 bases from V and 3 bases from J; junction bases left unmatched: 12. CDR3 length: 16 residues. CDR1 and CDR2 from the germline V gene are SGHAT and FQNNGV.